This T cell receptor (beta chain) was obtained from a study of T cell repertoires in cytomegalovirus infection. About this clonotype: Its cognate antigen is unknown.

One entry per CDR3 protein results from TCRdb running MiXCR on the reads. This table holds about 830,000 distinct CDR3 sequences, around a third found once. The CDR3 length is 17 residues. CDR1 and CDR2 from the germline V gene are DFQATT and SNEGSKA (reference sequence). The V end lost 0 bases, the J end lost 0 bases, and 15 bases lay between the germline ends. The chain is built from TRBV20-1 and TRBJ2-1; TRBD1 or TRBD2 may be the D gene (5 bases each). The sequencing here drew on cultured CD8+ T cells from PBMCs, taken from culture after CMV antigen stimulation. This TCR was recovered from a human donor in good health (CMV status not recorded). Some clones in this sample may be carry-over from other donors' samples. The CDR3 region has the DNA TGCAGTGCTAGAGATTACCGGGACGAGAGCTCCTACAATGAGCAGTTCTTC. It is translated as CSARDYRDESSYNEQFF.